The sequence of this T cell receptor (beta chain) was determined in a study of early T cells in non-severe SARS-CoV-2 infection. Overall study results and limits: The matching step, a VDJdb search, favored anti-spike CD8 responses and missed private and CD4 specificities.

Tagging with unique molecular identifiers was applied to individual cDNA molecules. TCRdb reprocessed the 5' RACE reads via MiXCR and lists one record per CDR3 protein. The sample gives tens of thousands of distinct CDR3 sequences, 10% to 15% of which show up once; roughly 4.3% is in the top ten. Germline V lookup: CDR1 DFQATT, CDR2 SNEGSKA (reference sequence). The CDR3 length is 15 residues. With 6 bases clipped from V and 1 base from J, the junction kept 9 bases outside the gene matches. This clonotype came up a few times. As yet, its antigen is unknown. The chain has TRBV20-1 and TRBJ2-7; 10 bases map to TRBD1. The sequenced material came from whole blood. This clonotype was obtained from an adult who was a healthcare worker with PCR-confirmed SARS-CoV-2 infection or an uninfected control (not recorded which). This CDR3 reads CSARAGTGVSYEQYF. The CDR3 bases are TGCAGTGCACGGGCGGGGACAGGGGTATCCTACGAGCAGTACTTC.